This is a list of T cell receptor beta chains from one sample in a study of control samples from healthy donors and cancer patients. Sequencing was performed with immunoSEQ multiplex PCR; in TCRdb, only in-frame clones are kept and a portion is missing. The data hold about 180,000 clones, with roughly 89% observed a single time. Material: blood. The receptors here all came from a woman between 45 and 60 years old in good health. The conserved cysteine and the conserved F or W are not part of the CDR3 here. Clone sizes are given selectively: once, few, many, or a class where the clone is expanded.

clone_size j_call v_call cdr3_aa
- TRBJ1-2 TRBV30 AWRVQGSYGYT
- TRBJ1-2 TRBV25-1 ASSEYSLGQGNYGYT
few TRBJ1-1 TRBV28 ASSLPRMNTEAF
- TRBJ2-7 TRBV28 ASRSPAAYEQY
- TRBJ1-2 TRBV6-2/TRBV6-3 ASSYRERTSEQAKNYGYT
- TRBJ2-1 TRBV9 ASSGTRGWNEQF
- TRBJ2-1 TRBV11-3 ASSPGLAGYEQF
- TRBJ1-5 TRBV18 ASSPRTDVSNQPQH
- TRBJ2-3 TRBV5-4 ASSLGADTQY
- TRBJ1-5 TRBV6-5 ASSQGRGGHQPQH
- TRBJ2-3 TRBV11-2 ASSSKTGTDTQY
- TRBJ2-3 TRBV10-2 ASSQATGVSTDTQY
- TRBJ2-7 TRBV30 AWSNLRGGYEQY
- TRBJ1-2 TRBV6-4 ASSDPYEGGYT
few TRBJ2-1 TRBV5-4 ASSVTGSSYNEQF
few TRBJ1-6 TRBV3-1/TRBV3-2 ASSQGTLFSGKSPLH
- TRBJ1-1 TRBV29-1 SADRNGGAF
- TRBJ2-7 TRBV28 ASRSTGYEQY
- TRBJ1-1 TRBV28 ASSFKTGGNTEAF
- TRBJ1-5 TRBV2 ASSDQGRGQPQH
- TRBJ1-3 TRBV3-1/TRBV3-2 ASSQVGGNSGNTIY
- TRBJ2-2 TRBV2 ASSGQATGELF
once TRBJ2-6 TRBV11-3 ASSRAGSGANVLT
- TRBJ2-7 TRBV7-9 ASSLARTGRYEQY
- TRBJ2-3 TRBV19 ASRGTSGRWAPDTQY
once TRBJ2-5 TRBV7-8 ASSLARSSIGETQY
- TRBJ1-1 TRBV28 ASSTGTVHTEAF
- TRBJ1-1 TRBV18 ASSPRVGGDTEAF
few TRBJ2-7 TRBV18 ASSPGGVRSEQY
once TRBJ2-5 TRBV5-4 ASSSLSGDRETQY
- TRBJ1-3 TRBV30 AWSIPYSGNTIY
- TRBJ2-7 TRBV14 ASSQFQGGEQY
- TRBJ2-2 TRBV29-1 SARGGRKAGELF
- TRBJ2-3 TRBV5-1 ASSEGQRSDTQY
- TRBJ1-1 TRBV7-8 ASSPNPTVGDTEAF
- TRBJ2-1 TRBV24-1 ATSGPPGQGPNEQF
- TRBJ1-2 TRBV7-8 ASSLEGGGSPNYGYT
- TRBJ2-3 TRBV30 AWREWGGIADTQY
- TRBJ2-7 TRBV7-2 ASSLAIDSPAYEQY
once TRBJ2-7 TRBV5-1 ASSWEQGIEQY
- TRBJ2-3 TRBV5-1 ASSLAGDPADTQY
- TRBJ2-1 TRBV3-1/TRBV3-2 ASSQAPLAGGFNEQF
- TRBJ2-7 TRBV7-2 ASSLAMGRDSEQY
- TRBJ1-3 TRBV2 ASSEDRGQGNTIY
once TRBJ2-1 TRBV2 ASRANEQF
once TRBJ2-7 TRBV9 ASSVGDRGVEQY
- TRBJ1-1 TRBV19 ASRDGTEAF
- TRBJ1-2 TRBV4-3 ASSPTVGTPNYGYT
- TRBJ2-7 TRBV2 ASSVSGLGTGKGEQY
- TRBJ1-3 TRBV18 ASSPKQSSGNTIY
few TRBJ2-5 TRBV6-6 ASSLVPGQYQETQY
- TRBJ1-5 TRBV19 ASSITGTGGDQPQH
few TRBJ2-4 TRBV10-3 AIRPGTGQNIQY
- TRBJ1-6 TRBV25-1 ASSEPDRVNSPLH